What follows describes a single T cell receptor (beta chain). The sample is drawn from a study of radiation and T cells in renal cell carcinoma. The V gene's germline CDR1 is LGHNA and CDR2 YNFKEQ. This CDR3 is built from 14 residues. Trimming took off 3 bases at V and 8 bases at J, with 13 bases between the two ends. Produced via immunoSEQ multiplex PCR; TCRdb's table is partial and in-frame only. The data contain some 70,000 clones, 82% of them singletons. The time point is: blood 2 weeks post-SBRT. Treatment given: 15 Gy SBRT to primary tumor, nephrectomy 4 weeks later. Clear cell pathology was present in this patient's renal cell carcinoma.

The receptor comes from a man aged 55 to 69 with renal cell carcinoma. The rearrangement joins TRBV4-2 to TRBJ1-4; D not certain. Sequencing was performed on blood, taken from a patient whose treatment included radiotherapy and nephrectomy. The CDR3, as DNA: TGTGCCAGCAGCCACGAGGGTCTAGCGGAAAAACTGTTTTTT. This codes for CASSHEGLAEKLFF.